These T cell receptor beta chains were read from a single sample in a study of cytomegalovirus exposure and HLA in healthy donors. The data were produced by immunoSEQ multiplex PCR, yet TCRdb's version contains in-frame clones alone and is incomplete. The sample records 150,000 to 200,000 clones, around 83% being singletons. Sequenced input: PBMCs. The origin of the receptors is a man aged 40-49 years in good health and CMV-seropositive. Each CDR3 is given with its conserved first and last residue. The D gene is left open where the match is weak. Clone size is stated in some rows and not others, as once, few, many or a class when expanded.

v_gene: TRBV28; d_gene: TRBD1; j_gene: TRBJ1-1; abundance: -; CDR3aa: CASSPSTGGTEAFF; CDR3nt: TGTGCCAGCAGTCCCTCTACAGGGGGCACTGAAGCTTTCTTT
v_gene: TRBV11-2; d_gene: -; j_gene: TRBJ1-3; abundance: once; CDR3aa: CASSLTVSGNTIYF; CDR3nt: TGTGCCAGCAGCTTAACGGTCTCTGGAAACACCATATATTTT
v_gene: TRBV29-1; d_gene: -; j_gene: TRBJ2-3; abundance: -; CDR3aa: CSVSWAGPSDTQYF; CDR3nt: TGCAGCGTTTCATGGGCGGGACCGTCAGATACGCAGTATTTT
v_gene: TRBV11-1; d_gene: TRBD2; j_gene: TRBJ2-1; abundance: -; CDR3aa: CASSQSGRGNEQFF; CDR3nt: TGTGCCAGCAGCCAGAGCGGGAGGGGCAATGAGCAGTTCTTC
v_gene: TRBV28; d_gene: -; j_gene: TRBJ2-7; abundance: -; CDR3aa: CASSRANEQYF; CDR3nt: TGTGCCAGCAGCAGGGCTAACGAGCAGTACTTC
v_gene: TRBV10-2; d_gene: -; j_gene: TRBJ2-7; abundance: few; CDR3aa: CASRQDLYEQYF; CDR3nt: TGCGCCAGCCGACAGGATCTCTACGAGCAGTACTTC
v_gene: TRBV9; d_gene: -; j_gene: TRBJ2-1; abundance: -; CDR3aa: CASSVEERALLRNEQFF; CDR3nt: TGTGCCAGCAGCGTAGAGGAGCGGGCGCTGCTTAGAAATGAGCAGTTCTTC
v_gene: TRBV4-1; d_gene: TRBD2; j_gene: TRBJ2-7; abundance: -; CDR3aa: CASSPARAASGRYEQYF; CDR3nt: TGCGCCAGCAGCCCCGCCCGGGCGGCTAGCGGGAGATACGAGCAGTACTTC
v_gene: TRBV6-5; d_gene: TRBD2; j_gene: TRBJ2-1; abundance: -; CDR3aa: CASSYPGGSGRNEQFF; CDR3nt: TGTGCCAGCAGTTACCCCGGCGGTAGCGGGAGGAATGAGCAGTTCTTC
v_gene: TRBV19; d_gene: -; j_gene: TRBJ1-1; abundance: -; CDR3aa: CASSREGLDTEAFF; CDR3nt: TGTGCCAGTAGTAGGGAGGGGTTGGACACTGAAGCTTTCTTT
v_gene: TRBV4-3; d_gene: TRBD1; j_gene: TRBJ1-1; abundance: -; CDR3aa: CASGDRGRMNTEAFF; CDR3nt: TGCGCCAGTGGGGACAGGGGGCGAATGAACACTGAAGCTTTCTTT
v_gene: TRBV5-6; d_gene: TRBD1; j_gene: TRBJ1-5; abundance: few; CDR3aa: CASSSGQPGQPQHF; CDR3nt: TGTGCCAGCAGCTCGGGACAGCCCGGACAGCCCCAGCATTTT
v_gene: TRBV2; d_gene: TRBD1; j_gene: TRBJ1-4; abundance: few; CDR3aa: CASTPWGQSNEKLFF; CDR3nt: TGTGCCAGCACGCCGTGGGGACAGTCTAATGAAAAACTGTTTTTT
v_gene: TRBV27; d_gene: TRBD1; j_gene: TRBJ1-2; abundance: once; CDR3aa: CASSLSAGGDYGYTF; CDR3nt: TGTGCCAGCAGTTTATCTGCAGGGGGCGACTATGGCTACACCTTC
v_gene: TRBV6-5; d_gene: -; j_gene: TRBJ1-2; abundance: few; CDR3aa: CASSYSRQSSGYTF; CDR3nt: TGTGCCAGCAGTTACTCGAGGCAGAGCTCTGGCTACACCTTC
v_gene: TRBV11-3; d_gene: TRBD2; j_gene: TRBJ2-1; abundance: -; CDR3aa: CASSRSGLAGSPYNEQFF; CDR3nt: TGTGCCAGCAGCCGATCGGGACTAGCGGGTTCCCCCTACAATGAGCAGTTCTTC
v_gene: TRBV6-1; d_gene: TRBD2; j_gene: TRBJ2-7; abundance: -; CDR3aa: CASGTTYEQYF; CDR3nt: TGTGCCAGCGGGACTACATACGAGCAGTACTTC
v_gene: TRBV30; d_gene: -; j_gene: TRBJ1-3; abundance: once; CDR3aa: CAWSSDSSTGNTIYF; CDR3nt: TGTGCCTGGAGTTCGGACAGTTCGACAGGAAACACCATATATTTT
v_gene: TRBV9; d_gene: -; j_gene: TRBJ1-3; abundance: -; CDR3aa: CASSAGDRDTIYF; CDR3nt: TGTGCCAGCAGCGCAGGGGATCGGGACACCATATATTTT
v_gene: TRBV6-6; d_gene: TRBD2; j_gene: TRBJ2-7; abundance: -; CDR3aa: CASRALAVPYEQYF; CDR3nt: TGTGCCAGCCGGGCGCTAGCGGTACCCTACGAGCAGTACTTC
v_gene: TRBV29-1; d_gene: -; j_gene: TRBJ2-3; abundance: -; CDR3aa: CSAKQAAGTDTQYF; CDR3nt: TGCAGCGCAAAGCAGGCCGCCGGCACAGATACGCAGTATTTT
v_gene: TRBV7-6; d_gene: TRBD2; j_gene: TRBJ2-3; abundance: -; CDR3aa: CASAQREGTDTQYF; CDR3nt: TGTGCCAGCGCGCAGCGGGAGGGCACAGATACGCAGTATTTT
v_gene: TRBV7-9; d_gene: TRBD2; j_gene: TRBJ2-7; abundance: -; CDR3aa: CASSLPGTSGSFSYEQYF; CDR3nt: TGTGCCAGCAGCTTACCCGGGACTAGCGGGAGTTTCTCCTACGAGCAGTACTTC
v_gene: TRBV28; d_gene: TRBD2; j_gene: TRBJ2-1; abundance: -; CDR3aa: CASIATGTNNEQFF; CDR3nt: TGTGCCAGCATCGCCACCGGGACTAACAATGAGCAGTTCTTC
v_gene: TRBV19; d_gene: TRBD2; j_gene: TRBJ2-1; abundance: -; CDR3aa: CASSTTSGTWNNEQFF; CDR3nt: TGTGCCAGTAGTACCACTAGCGGGACCTGGAACAATGAGCAGTTCTTC
v_gene: TRBV9; d_gene: TRBD1; j_gene: TRBJ1-1; abundance: -; CDR3aa: CASSVTGANTEAFF; CDR3nt: TGTGCCAGCAGCGTTACAGGGGCCAATACAGAAGCTTTCTTT
v_gene: TRBV29-1; d_gene: -; j_gene: TRBJ2-1; abundance: -; CDR3aa: CSVDGLPGIAREQFF; CDR3nt: TGCAGCGTTGATGGACTCCCGGGGATCGCGCGGGAGCAGTTCTTC
v_gene: TRBV15; d_gene: TRBD2; j_gene: TRBJ2-5; abundance: -; CDR3aa: CATSSGRSGSGRETQYF; CDR3nt: TGTGCCACCAGCAGTGGCCGGTCGGGTAGCGGGAGGGAGACCCAGTACTTC
v_gene: TRBV5-1; d_gene: -; j_gene: TRBJ1-5; abundance: -; CDR3aa: CASSLAGNQPQHF; CDR3nt: TGCGCCAGCAGCTTGGCAGGGAATCAGCCCCAGCATTTT
v_gene: TRBV9; d_gene: -; j_gene: TRBJ2-5; abundance: -; CDR3aa: CASSVELARVGVETQYF; CDR3nt: TGTGCCAGCAGCGTAGAGCTAGCCAGAGTGGGAGTGGAGACCCAGTACTTC
v_gene: TRBV6-6; d_gene: -; j_gene: TRBJ1-1; abundance: -; CDR3aa: CASRLDLNTEAFF; CDR3nt: TGTGCCAGCAGACTAGACCTGAACACTGAAGCTTTCTTT
v_gene: TRBV2; d_gene: -; j_gene: TRBJ1-5; abundance: -; CDR3aa: CASKEGGASNQPQHF; CDR3nt: TGTGCCAGCAAAGAAGGAGGGGCAAGCAATCAGCCCCAGCATTTT
v_gene: TRBV6-1; d_gene: -; j_gene: TRBJ2-3; abundance: -; CDR3aa: CASRGRGKDTQYF; CDR3nt: TGTGCCAGCAGGGGCAGGGGTAAAGATACGCAGTATTTT
v_gene: TRBV4-3; d_gene: -; j_gene: TRBJ2-2; abundance: -; CDR3aa: CASSQDWGLRTGELFF; CDR3nt: TGCGCCAGCAGCCAAGATTGGGGGCTGCGGACCGGGGAGCTGTTTTTT
v_gene: TRBV4-3; d_gene: TRBD1; j_gene: TRBJ1-4; abundance: -; CDR3aa: CASSLFTGQGLEKLFF; CDR3nt: TGCGCCAGCAGCCTCTTCACGGGACAGGGGCTTGAAAAACTGTTTTTT
v_gene: TRBV5-1; d_gene: -; j_gene: TRBJ2-7; abundance: once; CDR3aa: CASSLAGGPEQYF; CDR3nt: TGCGCCAGCAGCTTGGCTGGGGGCCCCGAGCAGTACTTC
v_gene: TRBV5-1; d_gene: TRBD1; j_gene: TRBJ1-3; abundance: -; CDR3aa: CASSLDRGGNTIYF; CDR3nt: TGCGCCAGCAGCCTGGACAGGGGGGGAAACACCATATATTTT
v_gene: TRBV7-9; d_gene: TRBD2; j_gene: TRBJ2-1; abundance: few; CDR3aa: CASSLVVTSGPYNEQFF; CDR3nt: TGTGCCAGCAGCTTAGTGGTGACTAGCGGGCCATACAATGAGCAGTTCTTC
v_gene: TRBV7-4; d_gene: TRBD2; j_gene: TRBJ2-7; abundance: -; CDR3aa: CASSCGTSGRARWNEQYF; CDR3nt: TGTGCCAGCAGCTGCGGGACTAGCGGGAGGGCCCGTTGGAACGAGCAGTACTTC
v_gene: TRBV15; d_gene: -; j_gene: TRBJ2-7; abundance: -; CDR3aa: CATSTQGTSYEQYF; CDR3nt: TGTGCCACCAGCACTCAGGGAACCTCCTACGAGCAGTACTTC
v_gene: TRBV7-3; d_gene: -; j_gene: TRBJ1-1; abundance: -; CDR3aa: CASSPSQGTAFF; CDR3nt: TGTGCCAGCAGCCCGAGCCAGGGGACAGCTTTCTTT
v_gene: TRBV27; d_gene: -; j_gene: TRBJ2-7; abundance: -; CDR3aa: CASPYEQYF; CDR3nt: TGTGCCAGTCCCTACGAGCAGTACTTC
v_gene: TRBV5-1; d_gene: -; j_gene: TRBJ2-7; abundance: -; CDR3aa: CASSFISGTYEQYF; CDR3nt: TGCGCCAGCAGCTTTATCTCGGGGACCTACGAGCAGTACTTC
v_gene: TRBV29-1; d_gene: TRBD1; j_gene: TRBJ1-1; abundance: -; CDR3aa: CSVQDRGLQAFF; CDR3nt: TGCAGCGTCCAAGACAGGGGACTTCAGGCTTTCTTT
v_gene: TRBV5-1; d_gene: TRBD2; j_gene: TRBJ2-1; abundance: -; CDR3aa: CASSSGTSGRASQNEQFF; CDR3nt: TGCGCCAGCAGCTCCGGGACTAGCGGGAGGGCCAGTCAGAATGAGCAGTTCTTC
v_gene: TRBV5-1; d_gene: TRBD2; j_gene: TRBJ2-2; abundance: once; CDR3aa: CASRGLAGEKPGELFF; CDR3nt: TGCGCCAGCAGGGGACTAGCGGGAGAAAAGCCCGGGGAGCTGTTTTTT
v_gene: TRBV30; d_gene: -; j_gene: TRBJ1-4; abundance: -; CDR3aa: CAWSNLESVYEKLFF; CDR3nt: TGTGCCTGGAGTAACCTCGAGAGCGTTTATGAAAAACTGTTTTTT
v_gene: TRBV7-8; d_gene: -; j_gene: TRBJ1-5; abundance: -; CDR3aa: CASSSESDSYQPQHF; CDR3nt: TGTGCCAGCAGCTCCGAATCGGACAGCTATCAGCCCCAGCATTTT
v_gene: TRBV18; d_gene: TRBD1; j_gene: TRBJ2-6; abundance: -; CDR3aa: CASSPGTGRSGANVLTF; CDR3nt: TGTGCCAGCTCACCCGGGACAGGGCGGTCTGGGGCCAACGTCCTGACTTTC
v_gene: TRBV12-2; d_gene: -; j_gene: TRBJ2-1; abundance: few; CDR3aa: CASRLARGKGQSSSYNEQFF; CDR3nt: TGTGCAAGTCGCTTAGCGCGGGGAAAGGGACAGTCAAGCTCCTACAATGAGCAGTTCTTC
v_gene: TRBV4-2; d_gene: -; j_gene: TRBJ2-1; abundance: -; CDR3aa: CASSQDRNSRFF; CDR3nt: TGTGCCAGCAGCCAAGATCGCAATAGCCGGTTCTTC
v_gene: TRBV5-1; d_gene: -; j_gene: TRBJ1-1; abundance: -; CDR3aa: CASSEGHSEAFF; CDR3nt: TGCGCCAGCAGCGAAGGACATTCCGAAGCTTTCTTT
v_gene: TRBV10-3; d_gene: -; j_gene: TRBJ2-7; abundance: -; CDR3aa: CAISVQRSYEQYF; CDR3nt: TGTGCCATCAGTGTACAGAGATCCTACGAGCAGTACTTC
v_gene: TRBV28; d_gene: -; j_gene: TRBJ2-1; abundance: -; CDR3aa: CASSFGGRREQFF; CDR3nt: TGTGCCAGCAGTTTCGGGGGTAGACGGGAGCAGTTCTTC